This is a list of T cell receptor beta chains from one sample in a study of chronic HIV infection and antiretroviral therapy. TCRdb redid the calling of the 5' RACE reads with MiXCR, one entry per CDR3 protein. This sample carries some 38,000 distinct CDR3 sequences, 8.2% of them seen once, and the ten largest clones take 2.9%. The material sequenced was peripheral blood. These receptors were taken from an adult who had HIV and had not received antiretroviral therapy, or was an uninfected healthy control (not recorded which). CDR3s include the opening cysteine and the closing phenylalanine or tryptophan. D genes are given only for firm matches. Clone size appears in some rows only: once, few, many, or a class for an expanded clone.

clone_size j_call d_call v_call cdr3_nt cdr3_aa
many TRBJ2-7 TRBD2 TRBV7-2 TGTGCCAGCAGCTCACTAGCGGGAGTTTACGAGCAGTACTTC CASSSLAGVYEQYF
few TRBJ2-5 NA TRBV28 TGTGCCAGCCACACGGGGACCCAGTACTTC CASHTGTQYF
few TRBJ2-7 TRBD2 TRBV20-1 TGCAGTGCTAGATTCGGGGGGGGCTACTCCTACGAGCAGTACTTC CSARFGGGYSYEQYF
many TRBJ2-7 TRBD2 TRBV7-9 TGTGCCAGCAGCCCACGAGGACTAGCGGGAGAGCAGTACTTC CASSPRGLAGEQYF
few TRBJ2-2 TRBD2 TRBV29-1 TGCAGCGTTGACTCTAGCGGGAGGGGCACCGGGGAGCTGTTTTTT CSVDSSGRGTGELFF
many TRBJ2-1 TRBD2 TRBV28 TGTGCCAGCAGTTTAGCTAGCGGGAGACCCTACAATGAGCAGTTCTTC CASSLASGRPYNEQFF
few TRBJ2-3 NA TRBV5-1 TGCGCCAGCAGCTTGGCTTCGCTCACAGATACGCAGTATTTT CASSLASLTDTQYF
many TRBJ1-2 NA TRBV28 TGTGCCAGCAGCTCGACAGTCAACTATGGCTACACCTTC CASSSTVNYGYTF
many TRBJ2-5 TRBD2 TRBV5-1 TGCGCCAGCAGCTTCCGGGACTATATTCAAGAGACCCAGTACTTC CASSFRDYIQETQYF
many TRBJ1-2 NA TRBV28 TGTGCCAGCAGACAGGGAACGGTCTATGGCTACACCTTC CASRQGTVYGYTF
many TRBJ1-1 NA TRBV4-3 TGCGCCAGCAGCCAAGATACTCACGTGACAGGATACAATGAAGCTTTCTTT CASSQDTHVTGYNEAFF
NA TRBJ2-3 NA TRBV7-2 TGTGCCAGCAGCTTAGGGGCACAAACAGATACGCAGTATTTT CASSLGAQTDTQYF
many TRBJ2-6 TRBD1 TRBV27 TGTGCCAGCAGTACCATCCCCGGGACAGGGGGCCTTGGGGCCAACGTCCTGACTTTC CASSTIPGTGGLGANVLTF
many TRBJ2-7 TRBD1 TRBV27 TGTGCCAGCAGTTTTGGACAGGGAGTCTACGAGCAGTACTTC CASSFGQGVYEQYF